This passage covers 27 T cell receptor beta chains from one sample sequenced in a study of shared clonotypes between healthy human individuals. Clones were read by immunoSEQ multiplex PCR, and TCRdb kept only the in-frame ones, dropping some. The table shows over a million clones, with over 95% occurring only once. Input material: naive CD4+ T cells sorted from blood. Subset reported: CD45RA+ positively selected. The source of these receptors is a man aged 25 to 40 in good health.

The gene calls are TRBV7-6 and TRBJ2-3; TRBD2 matches at 14 bases. Unmatched junction bases numbered 7, after V lost 5 bases and J lost 6 bases. The CDR3 is 16 residues long. Germline V CDR1 and CDR2: SGHVS, FNYEAQ. The CDR3 sequence is CASSPGTSGSRDTQYF. DNA for the CDR3: TGTGCCAGCAGCCCAGGGACTAGCGGGAGTCGCGATACGCAGTATTTT.

The chain's CDR3 is CASSFPRGPEEGYTF. CDR3 nucleotides: TGTGCCAGCAGTTTCCCTAGGGGCCCCGAGGAAGGCTACACCTTC. V gene TRBV5-4 combines with J gene TRBJ1-2, with a tentative D call TRBD1 (5 bases). The CDR3 is made up of 15 amino acids. Germline CDR1 SGHNT, CDR2 YYREEE (reference sequence). The V gene lost 5 bases and the J gene lost 8 bases, with 22 bases spanning the gap. Based on the CDR3 plus reference TRBV5-4 and TRBJ1-2, the full variable domain is ETGVTQSPTHLIKTRGQQVTLRCSSQSGHNTVSWYQQALGQGPQFIFQYYREEENGRGNFPPRFSGLQFPNYSSELNVNALELDDSALYLCASSFPRGPEEGYTFGSGTRLTVV.

With regard to this clone: Sequence at one end of the junction differs from germline and may be a read error. V usage is TRBV7-7 and J usage is TRBJ2-7; D gene unclear. CDR3 length: 15 residues. The germline gives CDR1 SSHAT, CDR2 FNYEAQ (reference sequence). CDR3 bases: TGTGCTAGCAGCTTAGGGCACGGCCTCACCTACGAGCAGTACTTC. This gives the protein CASSLGHGLTYEQYF.

In its sample, this clone was seen once. This rearrangement joins TRBV7-9 to TRBJ1-2; D is perhaps TRBD1 (5 bases). The CDR3 loop spans 15 amino acids. The V gene's germline CDR1 is SEHNR and CDR2 FQNEAQ (reference sequence). V lost 7 bases, J lost 2 bases, and 17 bases lay in between. The CDR3 loop is CASKRGSTGNYGYTF. Written as DNA, the CDR3 is TGTGCCAGCAAACGGGGCAGTACCGGGAACTATGGCTACACCTTC.

The chain recombines TRBV5-1 with TRBJ2-3; a weak D match, TRBD2 (5 bases). Trimming shortened V by 2 bases and J by 2 bases, and 12 bases separated the two germline ends. This CDR3 has 15 amino acids. Per germline, CDR1 SGHRS and CDR2 YFSETQ. The CDR3 DNA reads TGCGCCAGCAGCTTCGGACCCGGGGACACAGATACGCAGTATTTT. Its translation is CASSFGPGDTDTQYF.

The chain uses TRBV7-9 and TRBJ2-3; 8 bases are a match to TRBD2. Germline CDR1 and CDR2: SEHNR and FQNEAQ (reference sequence). CDR3 length: 16 amino acids. Losses at the gene ends were 1 base for V and 0 bases for J; bases not matched to a gene: 3. CDR3 sequence: CASSLEAGGSTDTQYF. DNA of the CDR3: TGTGCCAGCAGCTTAGAGGCGGGAGGAAGCACAGATACGCAGTATTTT.

For this clone: In the same sample, other DNA sequences code for this CDR3. J is TRBJ2-6 and V is TRBV27; no firm D call. Trimming left V 2 bases short and J 4 bases short, with 3 bases between. Germline CDR1 MNHEY, CDR2 SMNVEV (reference sequence). CDR3 length: 13 residues. CDR3 DNA sequence: TGTGCCAGCAGTTTAGCCGGGGCCAACGTCCTGACTTTC. It is translated as CASSLAGANVLTF.

Regarding this clone: Other DNA sequences from this sample encode an identical CDR3 as well. The gene calls are TRBV7-2 and TRBJ1-2, with D perhaps matching TRBD1 (5 bases). Trimming shortened V by 6 bases and J by 2 bases, and 10 bases separated the two germline ends. Germline assignment: CDR1 SGHTA and CDR2 FQGNSA. The CDR3 sequence is 13 residues long. In DNA, the CDR3 is TGTGCCAGCAGTTTCCGGGGGAACTATGGCTACACCTTC. Its protein is CASSFRGNYGYTF.

This chain joins TRBV27 and TRBJ2-7; D might be TRBD2 (6 bases). The germline V gene has CDR1 MNHEY and CDR2 SMNVEV (reference sequence). The germline V and J ends were trimmed by 5 bases and 2 bases, with 16 bases remaining between them. The CDR3 extends over 15 amino acids. CDR3 sequence reads: CASSPFSGSPYEQYF. DNA for the CDR3: TGTGCCAGCAGTCCTTTTAGCGGTTCCCCCTACGAGCAGTACTTC.

Turning to this clone: The junction shows a germline mismatch at one end, possibly a read error. The rearrangement uses TRBV18 and TRBJ2-2; 7 bases line up with TRBD2. The CDR3 spans 14 residues. Germline-derived CDR1 and CDR2 are KGHSH and LQKENI. This CDR3 is CASSPRTSTGELFF. The CDR3 DNA follows: TGTGCCAGCTCTCCACGGACTAGCACCGGGGAGCTGTTTTTT.

This clone was recorded only once. DNA for the CDR3: TGTGCCAGCTCACCGATCACCACTAGCGGGGTTGTCTACGAGCAGTACTTC. Translated: CASSPITTSGVVYEQYF. The rearrangement links TRBV18 to TRBJ2-7; 10 bases align to TRBD2. With 3 bases clipped from V and 3 bases from J, the junction kept 11 bases outside the gene matches. Per the germline V gene, CDR1 is KGHSH and CDR2 is LQKENI. The CDR3 is 17 residues long.

This rearrangement joins TRBV11-3 to TRBJ2-3; perhaps TRBD2 as D (6 bases). From germline, CDR1 is SGHNT and CDR2 YENEEA. This CDR3 has 14 amino acids. V was trimmed by 4 bases and J by 4 bases, leaving 12 bases between them. CDR3 coding DNA: TGTGCCAGCAGCTACCGACCGGGAGCAGATACGCAGTATTTT. Protein product: CASSYRPGADTQYF.

Only one count was recorded for this clone. The chain uses TRBV4-1 and TRBJ1-5; D possibly corresponds to TRBD1 (6 bases). Germline V gives CDR1 MGHRA, CDR2 YSYEKL. The V end was cut by 3 bases, the J end by 7 bases, with 13 bases between. The CDR3 has 14 residues. CDR3 DNA sequence: TGCGCCAGCAGCCAGGTGCCAGGGGCGCAGCCCCAGCATTTT. It translates to CASSQVPGAQPQHF.

This rearrangement joins TRBV5-5 to TRBJ1-3; D gene ambiguous. Germline CDR1 is SGHKS and CDR2 is YYEKEE (reference sequence). The CDR3 loop spans 15 amino acids. The germline V and J ends were trimmed by 2 bases and 0 bases, with 9 bases remaining between them. CDR3 loop: CASSFNGLSGNTIYF. The CDR3, as DNA: TGTGCCAGCAGCTTTAATGGACTCTCTGGAAACACCATATATTTT.

This clone was observed a few times. The V call is TRBV7-2, the J call TRBJ1-5; D uncertain. CDR1 and CDR2 (germline): SGHTA, FQGNSA. The CDR3 spans 12 residues. V lost 3 bases and J 7 bases, leaving 7 bases between the germline ends. The chain's CDR3 is CASSFSGQPQHF. CDR3 DNA: TGTGCCAGCAGCTTTAGCGGGCAGCCCCAGCATTTT.

This clone was counted a single time. The chain employs TRBV27 and TRBJ2-2, with D maybe TRBD2 (6 bases). This CDR3 has 16 amino acids. V lost 5 bases, J lost 0 bases, and 13 bases lay in between. Germline assignment: CDR1 MNHEY and CDR2 SMNVEV (reference sequence). The CDR3 bases are TGTGCCAGCAGTCGTCTAGCGACCGCGAACACCGGGGAGCTGTTTTTT. Translating gives CASSRLATANTGELFF.

As regards this clone: Within the sample, other DNA sequences also encode this same CDR3. The genes are TRBV5-4 and TRBJ2-7; perhaps TRBD2 as D (5 bases). The CDR3 runs 13 residues. Trimming took off 4 bases at V and 4 bases at J, with 12 bases between the two ends. Germline lookup yields CDR1 SGHNT and CDR2 YYREEE (reference sequence). The CDR3 region is CASSPRSGYEQYF. The CDR3 nucleotides are TGTGCCAGCAGCCCACGCTCGGGGTACGAGCAGTACTTC.

V is TRBV29-1 and J is TRBJ1-2; no reliable D call. Trimming removed 3 bases at V and 8 bases at J, with 7 bases between. The CDR3 loop spans 10 amino acids. The germline CDR1 and CDR2 sequences are SQVTM and ANQGSEA. CDR3 residues: CSVDGRGYTF. CDR3 DNA: TGCAGCGTTGACGGGAGAGGCTACACCTTC.

The rearrangement joins TRBV5-4 to TRBJ2-7, with 9 bases matching TRBD2. Germline CDR1 reads SGHNT; CDR2 reads YYREEE (reference sequence). V shed 2 bases and J 2 bases; nucleotides not matched to a gene: 5. The CDR3 extends over 15 amino acids. DNA for the CDR3: TGTGCCAGCAGCTTTGCTAGCGGGAAGACCTACGAGCAGTACTTC. This translates into CASSFASGKTYEQYF.

The chain couples TRBV6-6 to TRBJ2-7, with D possibly TRBD2 on 6 matching bases. CDR1 is MNHNY and CDR2 is SVGAGI in the germline V gene (reference sequence). CDR3 length: 14 residues. Trimming removed 4 bases at V and 2 bases at J, with 12 bases between. The CDR3 region has the DNA TGTGCCAGCAGTTCAACTAGCCGTCCCTACGAGCAGTACTTC. Protein: CASSSTSRPYEQYF.

The genes are TRBV28 and TRBJ1-5, with TRBD1 identical over 11 bases. In germline, CDR1 is MDHEN, CDR2 SYDVKM. This CDR3 spans 17 amino acids. Trimming took 8 bases from V and 0 from J; bases not matched to a gene: 9. CDR3 loop: CASGEDRGPYSNQPQHF. For the CDR3, the DNA is TGTGCCAGCGGAGAGGACAGGGGGCCTTATAGCAATCAGCCCCAGCATTTT.

The chain recombines TRBV27 with TRBJ1-3, with no clear D. Germline-derived CDR1 and CDR2 are MNHEY and SMNVEV (reference sequence). Trimming shortened V by 1 base and J by 4 bases, and 5 bases separated the two germline ends. The CDR3 sequence is 13 residues long. The CDR3 protein is CASSLFVGNTIYF. CDR3 bases: TGTGCCAGCAGTTTATTTGTGGGAAACACCATATATTTT.

The chain is built from TRBV11-3 and TRBJ2-1; possible D gene TRBD2, 5 bases. The germline CDR1 and CDR2 sequences are SGHNT and YENEEA. The CDR3 covers 15 residues. V was trimmed by 5 bases and J by 4 bases, leaving 15 bases between them. The CDR3 loop is CASSNSEKRYNEQFF. In DNA, the CDR3 is TGTGCCAGCAGCAATAGCGAGAAGAGGTACAATGAGCAGTTCTTC.

The rearrangement links TRBV14 to TRBJ2-7, with 7 bases matching TRBD1. Germline V gene sequence: CDR1 SGHDN, CDR2 FVKESK. With V trimmed by 4 bases and J by 6 bases, 6 bases remained unmatched. The CDR3 has 13 amino acids. CDR3 sequence: CASSRGQVTEQYF. CDR3 nucleotide sequence: TGTGCCAGCAGCCGCGGACAGGTAACCGAGCAGTACTTC.

The chain joins TRBV28 to TRBJ1-1, with TRBD1 matching 9 bases. From germline, CDR1 is MDHEN and CDR2 SYDVKM. CDR3 size: 15 residues. V gave up 6 bases and J gave up 5 bases; unmatched junction bases: 10. CDR3 DNA: TGTGCCAGCAGCCGACCGGGACAGGGATGGACTGAAGCTTTCTTT. Encoded protein: CASSRPGQGWTEAFF.

V and J are TRBV7-9 and TRBJ2-4, with D uncertain. Germline V gene data show CDR1 as SEHNR and CDR2 as FQNEAQ (reference sequence). CDR3 length: 15 residues. The ends were cut back, 5 bases at V and 0 bases at J, with 11 bases in the middle. The CDR3 region has the DNA TGTGCCAGCAGCGAGACAAGTCTAGCCAAAAACATTCAGTACTTC. Its protein is CASSETSLAKNIQYF.

The chain combines TRBV15 with TRBJ2-1; D is uncertain. The ends were cut back, 0 bases at V and 9 bases at J, with 24 bases in the middle. Per the germline V gene, CDR1 is LNHNV and CDR2 is YYDKDF (reference sequence). The CDR3 extends over 18 amino acids. Here the CDR3 reads CATSREVGGPLTVGEQFF. CDR3 in DNA: TGTGCCACCAGCAGAGAAGTAGGTGGGCCCCTAACCGTGGGTGAGCAGTTCTTC. Variable domain in full (rest from reference TRBV15 and TRBJ2-1): DAMVIQNPRYQVTQFGKPVTLSCSQTLNHNVMYWYQQKSSQAPKLLFHYYDKDFNNEADTPDNFQSRRPNTSFCFLDIRSPGLGDTAMYLCATSREVGGPLTVGEQFFGPGTRLTVL.